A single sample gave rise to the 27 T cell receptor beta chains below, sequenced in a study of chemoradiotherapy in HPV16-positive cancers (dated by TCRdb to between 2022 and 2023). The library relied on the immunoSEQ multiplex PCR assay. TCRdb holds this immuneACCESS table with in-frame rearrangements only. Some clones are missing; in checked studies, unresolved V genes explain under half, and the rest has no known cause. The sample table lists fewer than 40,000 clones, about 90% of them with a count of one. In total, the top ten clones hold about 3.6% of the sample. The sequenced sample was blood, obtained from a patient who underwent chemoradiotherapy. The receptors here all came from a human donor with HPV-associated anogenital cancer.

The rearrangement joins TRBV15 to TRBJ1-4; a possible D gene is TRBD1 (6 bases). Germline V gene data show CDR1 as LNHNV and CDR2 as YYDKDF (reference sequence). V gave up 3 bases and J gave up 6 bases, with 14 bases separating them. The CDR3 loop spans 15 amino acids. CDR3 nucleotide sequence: TGTGCCACCAGCAGGGCTACAGGGCTCGATGAAAAACTGTTTTTT. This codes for CATSRATGLDEKLFF.

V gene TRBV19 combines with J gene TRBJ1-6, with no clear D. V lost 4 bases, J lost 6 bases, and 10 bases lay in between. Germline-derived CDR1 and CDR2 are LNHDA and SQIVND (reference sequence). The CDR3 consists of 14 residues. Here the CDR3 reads CASSTGGINSPLHF. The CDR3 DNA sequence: TGTGCCAGTAGTACAGGCGGAATTAATTCACCCCTCCACTTT.

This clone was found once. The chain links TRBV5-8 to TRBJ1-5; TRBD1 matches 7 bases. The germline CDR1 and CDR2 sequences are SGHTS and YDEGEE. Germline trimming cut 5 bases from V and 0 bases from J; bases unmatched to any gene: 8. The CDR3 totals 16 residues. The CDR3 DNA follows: TGTGCCAGCAGACCGGGACAGATTTATAGCAATCAGCCCCAGCATTTT. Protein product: CASRPGQIYSNQPQHF.

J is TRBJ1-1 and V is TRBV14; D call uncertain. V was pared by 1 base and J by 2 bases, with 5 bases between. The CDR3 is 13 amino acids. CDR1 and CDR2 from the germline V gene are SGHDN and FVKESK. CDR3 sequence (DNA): TGTGCCAGCAGCCAAGTGGTAAACACTGAAGCTTTCTTT. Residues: CASSQVVNTEAFF.

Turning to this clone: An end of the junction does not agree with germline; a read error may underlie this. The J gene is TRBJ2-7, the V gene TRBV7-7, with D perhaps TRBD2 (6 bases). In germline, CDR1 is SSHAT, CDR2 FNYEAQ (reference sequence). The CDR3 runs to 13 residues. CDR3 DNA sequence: TGTGCTAGCAGCCCGGGGGTGTCCGGCGAGCAGTACTTC. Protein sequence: CASSPGVSGEQYF.

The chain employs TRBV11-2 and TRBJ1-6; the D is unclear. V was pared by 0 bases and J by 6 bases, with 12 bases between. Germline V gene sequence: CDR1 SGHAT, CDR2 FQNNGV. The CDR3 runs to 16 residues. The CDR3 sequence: CASSLDPWQSNSPLHF. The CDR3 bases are TGTGCCAGCAGCTTAGATCCTTGGCAGTCTAATTCACCCCTCCACTTT.

The CDR3 loop reads CASSHLTGTAYGYTF. DNA for the CDR3: TGTGCCAGCTCACATCTGACAGGGACGGCCTATGGCTACACCTTC. The rearrangement joins TRBV18 to TRBJ1-2; the match to TRBD1 covers 7 bases. Germline V gives CDR1 KGHSH, CDR2 LQKENI. CDR3 length equals 15 residues. The ends lost 4 bases at V and 4 bases at J; junction bases unmatched: 9.

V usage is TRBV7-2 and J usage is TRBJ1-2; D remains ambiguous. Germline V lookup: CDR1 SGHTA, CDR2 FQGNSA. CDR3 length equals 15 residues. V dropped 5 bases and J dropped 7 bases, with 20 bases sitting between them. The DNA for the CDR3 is TGTGCCAGCAGCACTGATAACCCGACGGGGAGTGGCTACACCTTC. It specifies CASSTDNPTGSGYTF.

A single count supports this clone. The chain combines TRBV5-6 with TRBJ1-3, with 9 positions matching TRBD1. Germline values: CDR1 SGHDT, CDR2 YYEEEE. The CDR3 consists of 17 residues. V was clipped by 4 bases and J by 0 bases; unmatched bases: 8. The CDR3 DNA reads TGTGCCAGCAGCAAAGGGACAGGGCCTAACTCTGGAAACACCATATATTTT. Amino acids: CASSKGTGPNSGNTIYF.

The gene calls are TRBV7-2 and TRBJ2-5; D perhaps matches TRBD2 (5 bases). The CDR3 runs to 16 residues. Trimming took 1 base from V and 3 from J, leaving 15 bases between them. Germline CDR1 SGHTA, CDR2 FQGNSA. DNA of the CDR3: TGTGCCAGCAGCTTAGAGCGGTTAGCAAGTAAAGAGACCCAGTACTTC. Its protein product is CASSLERLASKETQYF.

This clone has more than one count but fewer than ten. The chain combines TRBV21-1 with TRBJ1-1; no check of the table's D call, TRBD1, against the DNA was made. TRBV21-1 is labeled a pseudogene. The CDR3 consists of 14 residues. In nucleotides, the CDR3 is TGTGCCAGCAGTGGACGGAAGGGGCAGACTGAAGCTTTCTTT. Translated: CASSGRKGQTEAFF.

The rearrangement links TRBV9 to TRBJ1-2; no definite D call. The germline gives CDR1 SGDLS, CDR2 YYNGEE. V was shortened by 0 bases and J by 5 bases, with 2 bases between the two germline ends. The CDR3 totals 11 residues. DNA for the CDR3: TGTGCCAGCAGCGTAGGGTATGGCTACACCTTC. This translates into CASSVGYGYTF.

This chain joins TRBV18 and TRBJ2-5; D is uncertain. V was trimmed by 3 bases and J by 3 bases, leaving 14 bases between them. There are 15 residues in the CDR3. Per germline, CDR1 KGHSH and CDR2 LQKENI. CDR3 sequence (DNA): TGTGCCAGCTCACCCTTGATGGACGGTAAAGAGACCCAGTACTTC. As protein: CASSPLMDGKETQYF.

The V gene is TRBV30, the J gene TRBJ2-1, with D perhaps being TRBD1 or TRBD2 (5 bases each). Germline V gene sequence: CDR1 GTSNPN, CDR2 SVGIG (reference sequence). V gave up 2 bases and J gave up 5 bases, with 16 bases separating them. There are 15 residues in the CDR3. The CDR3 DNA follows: TGTGCCTGGAGTCGTCCCGGGGCTACTAACAATGAGCAGTTCTTC. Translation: CAWSRPGATNNEQFF.

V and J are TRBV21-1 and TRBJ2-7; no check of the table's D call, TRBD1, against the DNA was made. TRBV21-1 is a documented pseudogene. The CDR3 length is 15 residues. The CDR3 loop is CASSKPPTGIYEQYF. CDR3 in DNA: TGTGCCAGCAGCAAACCACCGACAGGGATCTACGAGCAGTACTTC.

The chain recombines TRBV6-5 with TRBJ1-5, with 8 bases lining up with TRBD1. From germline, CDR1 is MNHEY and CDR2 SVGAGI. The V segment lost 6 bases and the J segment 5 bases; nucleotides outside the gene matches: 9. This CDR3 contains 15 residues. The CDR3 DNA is TGTGCCAGCAGGTCCAGGGGGCGAGGTTATCAGCCCCAGCATTTT. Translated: CASRSRGRGYQPQHF.

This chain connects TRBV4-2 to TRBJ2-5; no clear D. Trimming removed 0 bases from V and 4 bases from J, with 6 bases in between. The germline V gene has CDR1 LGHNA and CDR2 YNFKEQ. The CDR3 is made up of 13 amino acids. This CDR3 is CASSQEIGETQYF. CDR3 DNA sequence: TGTGCCAGCAGCCAAGAGATAGGAGAGACCCAGTACTTC.

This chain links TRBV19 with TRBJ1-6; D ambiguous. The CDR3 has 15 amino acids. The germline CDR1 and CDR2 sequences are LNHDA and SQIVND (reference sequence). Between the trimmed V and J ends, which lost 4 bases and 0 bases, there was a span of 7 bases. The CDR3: CASSKDRSYNSPLHF. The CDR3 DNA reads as TGTGCCAGTAGTAAGGACCGCTCCTATAATTCACCCCTCCACTTT.

The chain's CDR3 is CASSMTGYPFEQYF. The CDR3 nucleotides read TGTGCCAGCAGCATGACAGGGTACCCCTTCGAGCAGTACTTC. The chain links TRBV11-2 to TRBJ2-7; 7 nucleotides align to TRBD1. The CDR3 sequence is 14 residues long. The trim removed 5 bases at V and 6 bases at J, leaving 10 bases unmatched. Per germline, CDR1 SGHAT and CDR2 FQNNGV.

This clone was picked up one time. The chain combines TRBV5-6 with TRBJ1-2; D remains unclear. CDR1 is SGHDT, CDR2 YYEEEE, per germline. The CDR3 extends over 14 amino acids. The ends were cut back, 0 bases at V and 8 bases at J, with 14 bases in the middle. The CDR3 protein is CASSLVSSVGGYTF. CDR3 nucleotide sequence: TGTGCCAGCAGCTTGGTTTCGTCAGTGGGGGGCTACACCTTC.

CDR3 in DNA: TGTGCCAGCAGCTTAGACTACCTAGCGGGGGGGGCTGAGCAGTTCTTC. Its translation: CASSLDYLAGGAEQFF. The V call is TRBV7-9, the J call TRBJ2-1; 12 nucleotides align to TRBD2. This CDR3 has 16 amino acids. After removal of 1 base from V and 9 bases from J, the junction contained 7 bases not matched to a gene. Germline V gene sequence: CDR1 SEHNR, CDR2 FQNEAQ (reference sequence).

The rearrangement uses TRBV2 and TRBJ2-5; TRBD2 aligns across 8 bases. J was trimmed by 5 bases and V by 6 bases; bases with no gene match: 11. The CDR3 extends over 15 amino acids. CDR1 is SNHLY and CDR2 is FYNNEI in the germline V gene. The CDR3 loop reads CASRQTTGGLETQYF. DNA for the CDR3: TGTGCCAGCAGGCAGACCACGGGGGGGCTGGAGACCCAGTACTTC.

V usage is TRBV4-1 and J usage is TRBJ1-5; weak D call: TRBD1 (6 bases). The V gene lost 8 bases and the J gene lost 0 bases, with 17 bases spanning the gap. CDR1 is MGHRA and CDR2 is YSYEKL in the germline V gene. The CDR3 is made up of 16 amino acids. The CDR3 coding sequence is TGCGCCAGCTCAATAAGACAGGCAATTAGCAATCAGCCCCAGCATTTT. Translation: CASSIRQAISNQPQHF.

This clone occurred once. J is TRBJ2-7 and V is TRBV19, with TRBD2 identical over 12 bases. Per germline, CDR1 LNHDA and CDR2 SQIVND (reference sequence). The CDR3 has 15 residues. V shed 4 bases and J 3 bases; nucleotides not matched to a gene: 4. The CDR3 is CASSTLAGGFYEQYF. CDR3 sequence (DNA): TGTGCCAGTAGTACCCTAGCGGGGGGGTTCTACGAGCAGTACTTC.

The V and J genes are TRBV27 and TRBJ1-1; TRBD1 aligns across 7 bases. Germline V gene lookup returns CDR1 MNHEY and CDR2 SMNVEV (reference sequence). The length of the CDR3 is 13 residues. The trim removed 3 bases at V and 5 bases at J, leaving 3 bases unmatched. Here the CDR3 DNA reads TGTGCCAGCAGTTTGACAGGGTGGACTGAAGCTTTCTTT. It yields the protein CASSLTGWTEAFF.

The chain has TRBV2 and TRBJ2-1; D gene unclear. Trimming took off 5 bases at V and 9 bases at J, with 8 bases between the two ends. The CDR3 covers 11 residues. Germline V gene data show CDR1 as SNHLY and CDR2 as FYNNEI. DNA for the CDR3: TGTGCCAGCAGTAGCCTCGGTGAGCAGTTCTTC. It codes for CASSSLGEQFF.

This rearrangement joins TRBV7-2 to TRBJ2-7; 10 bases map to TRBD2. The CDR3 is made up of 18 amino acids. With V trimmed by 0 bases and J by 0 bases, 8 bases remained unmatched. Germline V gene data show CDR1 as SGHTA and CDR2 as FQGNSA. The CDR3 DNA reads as TGTGCCAGCAGCTTAGCGACTAGCGGGCTATTCCGCTCCTACGAGCAGTACTTC. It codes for CASSLATSGLFRSYEQYF.